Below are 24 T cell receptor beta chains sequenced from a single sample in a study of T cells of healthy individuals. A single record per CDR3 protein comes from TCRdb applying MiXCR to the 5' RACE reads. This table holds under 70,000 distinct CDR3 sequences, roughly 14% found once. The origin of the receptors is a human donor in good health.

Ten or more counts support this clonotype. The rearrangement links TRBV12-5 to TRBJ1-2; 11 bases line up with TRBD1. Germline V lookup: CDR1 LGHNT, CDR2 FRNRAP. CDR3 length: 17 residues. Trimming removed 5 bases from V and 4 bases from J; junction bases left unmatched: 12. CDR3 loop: CASGLTQGQGAVYGYTF. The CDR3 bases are TGTGCTAGTGGTCTCACTCAAGGACAGGGGGCGGTCTATGGCTACACCTTC.

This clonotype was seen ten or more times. The CDR3 region is CASSVHPSKSGSLKPPDTQYF. The CDR3 coding sequence is TGTGCCAGCAGCGTCCACCCTTCGAAGTCAGGGTCCCTAAAACCTCCAGATACGCAGTATTTT. This chain links TRBV9 with TRBJ2-3; D is perhaps TRBD1 (5 bases). This CDR3 contains 21 residues. V dropped 2 bases and J dropped 4 bases, with 32 bases sitting between them. Looked up from germline, CDR1 is SGDLS and CDR2 is YYNGEE.

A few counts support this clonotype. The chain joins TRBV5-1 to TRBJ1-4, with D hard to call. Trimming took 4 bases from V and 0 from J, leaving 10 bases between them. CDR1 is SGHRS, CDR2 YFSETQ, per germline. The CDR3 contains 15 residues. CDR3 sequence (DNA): TGCGCCAGCAGCCCGCTCACTGCAACTAATGAAAAACTGTTTTTT. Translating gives CASSPLTATNEKLFF.

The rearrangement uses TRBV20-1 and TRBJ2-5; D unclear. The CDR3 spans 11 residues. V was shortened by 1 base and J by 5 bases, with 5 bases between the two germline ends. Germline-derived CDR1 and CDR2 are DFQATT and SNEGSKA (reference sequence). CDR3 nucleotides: TGCAGTGCTAGAGGCGCGGAGACCCAGTACTTC. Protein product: CSARGAETQYF.

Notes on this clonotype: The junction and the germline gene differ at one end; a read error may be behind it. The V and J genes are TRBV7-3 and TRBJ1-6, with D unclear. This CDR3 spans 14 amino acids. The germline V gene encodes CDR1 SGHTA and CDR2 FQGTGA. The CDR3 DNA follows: TGTGTCAGCAGCGCCGGTCAGGTTAATTCACCCCTCCACTTT. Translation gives CVSSAGQVNSPLHF. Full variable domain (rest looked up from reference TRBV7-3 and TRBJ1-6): GAGVSQTPSNKVTEKGKYVELRCDPISGHTALYWYRQSLGQGPEFLIYFQGTGAADDSGLPNDRFFAVRPEGSVSTLKIQRTERGDSAVYLCVSSAGQVNSPLHFGNGTRLTVT.

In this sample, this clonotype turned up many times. The CDR3 DNA reads TGTGCCAGCAGCTCGGGACAGCCCGGGGCCAACGTCCTGACTTTC. Translated: CASSSGQPGANVLTF. The rearrangement links TRBV5-4 to TRBJ2-6, with TRBD1 identical over 7 bases. This CDR3 comprises 15 residues. CDR1 SGHNT and CDR2 YYREEE come from the germline V gene (reference sequence). Trimming cost V 3 bases and J 4 bases; bases outside gene matches: 4. The variable domain in full, completed from reference TRBV5-4 and TRBJ2-6, reads ETGVTQSPTHLIKTRGQQVTLRCSSQSGHNTVSWYQQALGQGPQFIFQYYREEENGRGNFPPRFSGLQFPNYSSELNVNALELDDSALYLCASSSGQPGANVLTFGAGSRLTVL.

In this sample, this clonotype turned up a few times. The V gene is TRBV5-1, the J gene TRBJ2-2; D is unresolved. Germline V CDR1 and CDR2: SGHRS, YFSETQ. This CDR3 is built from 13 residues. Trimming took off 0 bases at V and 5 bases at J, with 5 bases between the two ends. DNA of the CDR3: TGCGCCAGCAGCTTGGAACAAACCGGGGAGCTGTTTTTT. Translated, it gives CASSLEQTGELFF.

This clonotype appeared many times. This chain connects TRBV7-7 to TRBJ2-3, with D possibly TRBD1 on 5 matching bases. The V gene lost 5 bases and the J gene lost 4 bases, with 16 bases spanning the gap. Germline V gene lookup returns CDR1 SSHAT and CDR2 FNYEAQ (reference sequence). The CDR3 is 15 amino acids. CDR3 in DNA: TGTGCCAGCAGCCCCACCCCAGGGATTGCAGATACGCAGTATTTT. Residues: CASSPTPGIADTQYF.

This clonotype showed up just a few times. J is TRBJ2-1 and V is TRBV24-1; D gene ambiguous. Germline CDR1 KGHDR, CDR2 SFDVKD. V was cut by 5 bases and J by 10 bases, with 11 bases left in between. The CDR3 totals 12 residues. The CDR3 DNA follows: TGTGCCACCAGTGGCCTATTAGGGGAGCAGTTCTTC. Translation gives CATSGLLGEQFF.

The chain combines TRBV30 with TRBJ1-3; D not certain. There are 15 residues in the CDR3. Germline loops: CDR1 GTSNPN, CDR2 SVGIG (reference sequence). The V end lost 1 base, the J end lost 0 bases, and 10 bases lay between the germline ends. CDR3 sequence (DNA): TGTGCCTGGAGTGGGGGAGTAATCTCTGGAAACACCATATATTTT. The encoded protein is CAWSGGVISGNTIYF.

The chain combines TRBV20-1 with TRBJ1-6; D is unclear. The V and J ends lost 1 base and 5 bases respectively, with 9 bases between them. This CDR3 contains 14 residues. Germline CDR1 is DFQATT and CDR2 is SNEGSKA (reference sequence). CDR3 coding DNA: TGCAGTGCTAGAGTTGGGCGTAATAATTCACCCCTCCACTTT. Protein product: CSARVGRNNSPLHF.

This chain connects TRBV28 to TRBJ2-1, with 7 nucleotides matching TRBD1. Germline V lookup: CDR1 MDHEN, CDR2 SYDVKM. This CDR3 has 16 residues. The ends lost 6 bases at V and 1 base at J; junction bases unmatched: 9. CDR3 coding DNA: TGTGCCAGCAGACATCGACAGGGAAGATCCTACAATGAGCAGTTCTTC. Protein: CASRHRQGRSYNEQFF.

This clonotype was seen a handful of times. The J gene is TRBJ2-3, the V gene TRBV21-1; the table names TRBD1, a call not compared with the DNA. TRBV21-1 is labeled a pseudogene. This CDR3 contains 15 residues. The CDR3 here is CASSTRDSYTDTQYF. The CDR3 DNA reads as TGTGCCAGCAGCACCAGGGACAGCTACACAGATACGCAGTATTTT.

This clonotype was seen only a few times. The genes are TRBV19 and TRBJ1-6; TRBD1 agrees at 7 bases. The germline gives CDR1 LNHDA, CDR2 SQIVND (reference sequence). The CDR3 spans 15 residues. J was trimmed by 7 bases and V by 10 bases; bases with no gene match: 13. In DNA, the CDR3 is TGTGCCACCTCGAGGTCAGGGGGTGAGAATTCACCCCTCCACTTT. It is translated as CATSRSGGENSPLHF.

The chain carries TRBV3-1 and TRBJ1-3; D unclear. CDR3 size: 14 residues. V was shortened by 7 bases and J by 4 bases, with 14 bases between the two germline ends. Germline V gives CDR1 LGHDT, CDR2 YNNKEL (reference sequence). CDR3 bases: TGTGCCAGCACCCCGGGCCTTCAAGGAAACACCATATATTTT. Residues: CASTPGLQGNTIYF.

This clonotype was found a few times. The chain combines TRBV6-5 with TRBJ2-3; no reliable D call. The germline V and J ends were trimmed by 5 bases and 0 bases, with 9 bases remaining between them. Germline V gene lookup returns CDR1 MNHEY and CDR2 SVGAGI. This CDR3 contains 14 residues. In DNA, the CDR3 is TGTGCCAGCAGTGCGACACGGAGCACAGATACGCAGTATTTT. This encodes CASSATRSTDTQYF.

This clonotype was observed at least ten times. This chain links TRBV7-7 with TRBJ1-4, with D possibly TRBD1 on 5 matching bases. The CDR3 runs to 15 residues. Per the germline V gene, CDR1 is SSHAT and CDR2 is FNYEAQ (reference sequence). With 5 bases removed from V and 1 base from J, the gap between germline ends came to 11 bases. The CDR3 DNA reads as TGTGCCAGCAGCCCCGGGGGAGGAACTAATGAAAAACTGTTTTTT. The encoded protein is CASSPGGGTNEKLFF. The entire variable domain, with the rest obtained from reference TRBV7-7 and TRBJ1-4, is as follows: GAGVSQSPRYKVTKRGQDVTLRCDPISSHATLYWYQQALGQGPEFLTYFNYEAQPDKSGLPSDRFSAERPEGSISTLTIQRTEQRDSAMYRCASSPGGGTNEKLFFGSGTQLSVL.

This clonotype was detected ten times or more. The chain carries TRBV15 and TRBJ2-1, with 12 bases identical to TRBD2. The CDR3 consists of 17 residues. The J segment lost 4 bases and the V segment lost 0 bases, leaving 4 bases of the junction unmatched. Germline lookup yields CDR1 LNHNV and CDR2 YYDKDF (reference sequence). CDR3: CATSREASGRAYNEQFF. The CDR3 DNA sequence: TGTGCCACCAGCAGAGAAGCTAGCGGGAGGGCTTACAATGAGCAGTTCTTC.

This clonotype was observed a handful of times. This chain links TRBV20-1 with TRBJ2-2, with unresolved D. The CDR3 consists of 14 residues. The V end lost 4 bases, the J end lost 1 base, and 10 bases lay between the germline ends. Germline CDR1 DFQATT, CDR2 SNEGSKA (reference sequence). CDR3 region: CSATNTWNTGELFF. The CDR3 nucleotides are TGCAGTGCTACCAACACATGGAACACCGGGGAGCTGTTTTTT.

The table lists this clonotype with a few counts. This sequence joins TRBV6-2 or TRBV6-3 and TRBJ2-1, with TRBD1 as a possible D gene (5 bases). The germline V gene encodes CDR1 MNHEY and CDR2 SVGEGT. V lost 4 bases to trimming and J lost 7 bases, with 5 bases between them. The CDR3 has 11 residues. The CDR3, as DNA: TGTGCCAGCAGTTCAGGGAATGAGCAGTTCTTC. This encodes CASSSGNEQFF.

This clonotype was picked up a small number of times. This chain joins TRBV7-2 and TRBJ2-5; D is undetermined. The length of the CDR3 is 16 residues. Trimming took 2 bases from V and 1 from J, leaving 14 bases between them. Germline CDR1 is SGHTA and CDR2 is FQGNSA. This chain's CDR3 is CASSLSSGLLQETQYF. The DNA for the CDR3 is TGTGCCAGCAGCTTATCCTCTGGGCTACTCCAAGAGACCCAGTACTTC.

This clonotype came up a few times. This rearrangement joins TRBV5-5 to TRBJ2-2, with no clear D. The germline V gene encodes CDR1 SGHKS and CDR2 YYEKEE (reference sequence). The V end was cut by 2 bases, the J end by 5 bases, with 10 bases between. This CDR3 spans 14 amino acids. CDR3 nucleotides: TGTGCCAGCAGCTTAGTACAAGGTACCGGGGAGCTGTTTTTT. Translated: CASSLVQGTGELFF.

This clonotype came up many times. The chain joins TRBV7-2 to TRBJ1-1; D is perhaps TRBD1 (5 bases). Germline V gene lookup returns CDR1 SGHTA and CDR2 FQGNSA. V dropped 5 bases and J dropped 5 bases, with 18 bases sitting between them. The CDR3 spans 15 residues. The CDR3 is CASSRERQGSTEAFF. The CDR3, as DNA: TGTGCCAGCAGCCGAGAGAGGCAGGGAAGTACTGAAGCTTTCTTT.

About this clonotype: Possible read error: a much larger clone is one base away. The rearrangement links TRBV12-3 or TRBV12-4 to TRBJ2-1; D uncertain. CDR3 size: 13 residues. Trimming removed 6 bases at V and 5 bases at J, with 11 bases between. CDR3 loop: CASSTGRDNEQFF. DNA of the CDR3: TGTGCCAGCAGCACGGGTCGAGACAATGAGCAGTTCTTC.